This T cell receptor (beta chain) was captured in a study of CXCR3-negative and CXCR3-positive naive CD8 T cells. A remark on this clonotype: Its antigen is undetermined.

Libraries of TRB cDNA were made by 5' RACE and carried UMIs. TCRdb re-analyzed the 5' RACE reads; it lists each CDR3 protein once, without DNA. The ten most abundant clones cover about 2.8% of a sample with approximately 24,000 distinct CDR3 sequences. Whole-study results and caveats: Upon cryopreservation, CXCR3 expression partially decreased, and most assays used fresh PBMCs.

The length of the CDR3 is 15 residues. CDR1 is MNHEY, CDR2 SVGEGT, per germline. The rearrangement links TRBV6-2 or TRBV6-3 to TRBJ1-2; TCRdb indicates TRBD1, and absent DNA this call remains unverified. This clonotype was sampled from a human donor in good health. Some clones in this sample may be carry-over from other donors' samples. The specimen sequenced was naive CXCR3- CD8+ T cells from blood. Subset in this sample: CD45RO-CCR7+CD27+CD95- naive CD8+ T cells lacking CXCR3 (TNR3-). The CDR3 region is CASTEHRDREDGYTF.